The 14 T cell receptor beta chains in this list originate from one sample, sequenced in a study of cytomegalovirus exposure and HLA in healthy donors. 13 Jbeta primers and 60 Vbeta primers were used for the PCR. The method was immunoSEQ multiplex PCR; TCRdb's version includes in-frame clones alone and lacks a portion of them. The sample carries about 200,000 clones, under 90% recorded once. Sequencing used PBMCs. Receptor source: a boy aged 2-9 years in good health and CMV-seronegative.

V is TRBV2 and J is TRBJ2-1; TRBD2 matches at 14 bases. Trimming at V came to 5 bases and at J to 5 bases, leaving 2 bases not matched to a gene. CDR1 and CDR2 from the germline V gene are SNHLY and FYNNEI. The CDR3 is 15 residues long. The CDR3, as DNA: TGTGCCAGCAGTTGGACTAGCGGGGGGAACAATGAGCAGTTCTTC. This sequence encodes CASSWTSGGNNEQFF.

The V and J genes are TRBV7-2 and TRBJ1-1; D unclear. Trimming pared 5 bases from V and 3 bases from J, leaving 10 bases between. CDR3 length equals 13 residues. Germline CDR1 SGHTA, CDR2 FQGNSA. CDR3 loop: CASSRNMDTEAFF. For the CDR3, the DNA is TGTGCCAGCAGCCGAAACATGGACACTGAAGCTTTCTTT.

CDR3 DNA sequence: TGTGCCAGCAGCCCGGAGGGACAGCGCAATCAGCCCCAGCATTTT. The encoded protein is CASSPEGQRNQPQHF. The V and J genes are TRBV9 and TRBJ1-5; 7 bases fit TRBD1. With 4 bases clipped from V and 2 bases from J, the junction kept 6 bases outside the gene matches. CDR1 SGDLS and CDR2 YYNGEE come from the germline V gene. The CDR3 is 15 residues long.

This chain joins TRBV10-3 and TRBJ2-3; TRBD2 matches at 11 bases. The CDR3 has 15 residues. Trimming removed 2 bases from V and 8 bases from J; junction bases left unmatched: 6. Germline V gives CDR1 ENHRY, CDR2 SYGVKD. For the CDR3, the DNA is TGTGCCATCAGTGAGGGTAGCGGGGGGGCGAGTACGCAGTATTTT. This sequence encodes CAISEGSGGASTQYF.

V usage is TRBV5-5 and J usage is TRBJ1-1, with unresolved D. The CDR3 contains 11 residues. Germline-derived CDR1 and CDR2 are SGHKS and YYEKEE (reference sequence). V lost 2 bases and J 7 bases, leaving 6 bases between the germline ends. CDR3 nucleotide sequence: TGTGCCAGCAGCTTTGAGGATGAAGCTTTCTTT. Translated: CASSFEDEAFF. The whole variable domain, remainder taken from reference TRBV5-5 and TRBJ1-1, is DAGVTQSPTHLIKTRGQQVTLRCSPISGHKSVSWYQQVLGQGPQFIFQYYEKEERGRGNFPDRFSARQFPNYSSELNVNALLLGDSALYLCASSFEDEAFFGQGTRLTVV.

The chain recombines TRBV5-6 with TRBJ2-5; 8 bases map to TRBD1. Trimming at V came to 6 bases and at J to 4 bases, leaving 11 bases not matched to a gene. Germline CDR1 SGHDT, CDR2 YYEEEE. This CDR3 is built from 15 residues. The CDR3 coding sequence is TGTGCCAGCACCCTCTCCAGGGGGCGTGTAGAGACCCAGTACTTC. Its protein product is CASTLSRGRVETQYF.

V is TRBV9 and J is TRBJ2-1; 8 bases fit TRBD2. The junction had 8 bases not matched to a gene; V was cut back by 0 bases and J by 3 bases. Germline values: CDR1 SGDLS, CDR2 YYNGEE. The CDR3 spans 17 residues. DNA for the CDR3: TGTGCCAGCAGCGTAGGTGGAAGCGGGGGCCTCTACAATGAGCAGTTCTTC. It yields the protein CASSVGGSGGLYNEQFF.

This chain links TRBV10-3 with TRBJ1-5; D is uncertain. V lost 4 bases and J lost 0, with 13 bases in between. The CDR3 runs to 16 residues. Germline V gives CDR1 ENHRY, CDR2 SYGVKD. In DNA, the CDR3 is TGTGCCATCAGTGGCGAGGATTCGTTTAGCAATCAGCCCCAGCATTTT. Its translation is CAISGEDSFSNQPQHF.

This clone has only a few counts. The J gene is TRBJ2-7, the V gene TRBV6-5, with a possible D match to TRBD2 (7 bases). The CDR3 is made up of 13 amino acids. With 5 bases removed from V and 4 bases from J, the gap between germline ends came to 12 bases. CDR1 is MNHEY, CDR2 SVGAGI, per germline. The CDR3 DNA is TGTGCCAGCAGTCCTCGGGGGGCGTACGAGCAGTACTTC. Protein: CASSPRGAYEQYF.

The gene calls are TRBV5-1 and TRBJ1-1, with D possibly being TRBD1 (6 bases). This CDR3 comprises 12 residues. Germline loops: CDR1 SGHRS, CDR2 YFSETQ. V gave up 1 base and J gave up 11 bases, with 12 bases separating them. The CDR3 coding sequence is TGCGCCAGCAGCTTGAAGGGGGAGGGTGCTTTCTTT. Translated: CASSLKGEGAFF.

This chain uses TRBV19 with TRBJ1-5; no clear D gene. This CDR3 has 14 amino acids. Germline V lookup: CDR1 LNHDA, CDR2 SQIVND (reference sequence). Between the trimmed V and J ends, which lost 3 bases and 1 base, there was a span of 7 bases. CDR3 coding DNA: TGTGCCAGTAGTATTAGCAGAAGCAATCAGCCCCAGCATTTT. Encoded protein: CASSISRSNQPQHF.

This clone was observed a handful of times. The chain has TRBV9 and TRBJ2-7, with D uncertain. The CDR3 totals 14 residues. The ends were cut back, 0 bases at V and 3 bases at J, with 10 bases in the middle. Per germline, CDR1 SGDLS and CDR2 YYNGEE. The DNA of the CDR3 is TGTGCCAGCAGCGTAGATCCAGGTTACTACGAGCAGTACTTC. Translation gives CASSVDPGYYEQYF.

In DNA, the CDR3 is TGCGCCAGCAGCCAAGGACTAGCGGCCAGCAATGAGCAGTTCTTC. Its protein product is CASSQGLAASNEQFF. The rearrangement joins TRBV4-3 to TRBJ2-1; 9 positions agree with TRBD2. The junction had 4 bases not matched to a gene; V was cut back by 1 base and J by 6 bases. The CDR3 contains 15 residues. Germline V lookup: CDR1 LGHNA, CDR2 YSLEER.

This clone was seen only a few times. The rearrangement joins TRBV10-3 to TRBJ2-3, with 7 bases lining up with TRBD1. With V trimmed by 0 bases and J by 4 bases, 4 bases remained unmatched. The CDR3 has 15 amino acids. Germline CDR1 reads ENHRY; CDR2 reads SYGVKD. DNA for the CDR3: TGTGCCATCAGTGAGTCGAAGGGGACAGCAGATACGCAGTATTTT. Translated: CAISESKGTADTQYF.